The 26 T cell receptor beta chains given below trace back to one sample, sequenced in a study of cytomegalovirus exposure and HLA in healthy donors. The PCR contained 60 Vbeta and 13 Jbeta primers. The table came from immunoSEQ multiplex PCR; TCRdb's copy has only in-frame clones and leaves some out. The table lists 100,000 to 150,000 clones, about three quarters of them singletons. Specimen: PBMCs. The receptors stem from a woman under 30 in good health and CMV-seronegative.

The chain employs TRBV4-2 and TRBJ2-7; 11 bases are a match to TRBD2. Germline-derived CDR1 and CDR2 are LGHNA and YNFKEQ. The CDR3 spans 16 residues. V lost 1 base and J lost 5; bases outside the gene matches: 7. The CDR3 spells CASSQVSPSGRHEQYF. The CDR3 DNA reads as TGTGCCAGCAGCCAAGTGAGTCCTAGCGGGAGGCACGAGCAGTACTTC.

The chain joins TRBV30 to TRBJ2-3, with D maybe TRBD1 (5 bases). Germline-derived CDR1 and CDR2 are GTSNPN and SVGIG (reference sequence). This CDR3 is 13 amino acids long. Trimming pared 2 bases from V and 6 bases from J, leaving 12 bases between. CDR3 DNA: TGTGCCTGGAGTCCCAGGGCCGGCGATACGCAGTATTTT. Its translation is CAWSPRAGDTQYF.

The chain recombines TRBV5-1 with TRBJ2-7; 8 bases match TRBD1. The germline V gene encodes CDR1 SGHRS and CDR2 YFSETQ. The CDR3 is 14 residues long. The trim removed 4 bases at V and 5 bases at J, leaving 8 bases unmatched. In nucleotides, the CDR3 is TGCGCCAGCAGCGCCGGACAGGGTCGACACGAGCAGTACTTC. As protein: CASSAGQGRHEQYF.

V gene TRBV5-1 combines with J gene TRBJ2-5; tentative D call: TRBD2 (7 bases). Germline CDR1 reads SGHRS; CDR2 reads YFSETQ. This CDR3 spans 15 amino acids. The V gene lost 4 bases and the J gene lost 7 bases, with 20 bases spanning the gap. The CDR3 DNA sequence: TGCGCCAGCAGCCCTGGGGGGCGGGAGACCGGGACCCAGTACTTC. Translated, it gives CASSPGGRETGTQYF.

This clone has just a few counts. V is TRBV6-1 and J is TRBJ2-7, with D perhaps TRBD2 (6 bases). This CDR3 region has 10 residues. V dropped 11 bases and J dropped 9 bases, with 14 bases sitting between them. Germline CDR1 reads MNHNS; CDR2 reads SASEGT. In DNA, the CDR3 is TGTGCCTCCGGGGAGGCTTGGCAGTACTTC. It is translated as CASGEAWQYF.

This chain uses TRBV19 with TRBJ1-5; 10 nucleotides line up with TRBD1. Germline assignment: CDR1 LNHDA and CDR2 SQIVND (reference sequence). The CDR3 has 19 amino acids. The J segment lost 4 bases and the V segment lost 9 bases, leaving 21 bases of the junction unmatched. The CDR3 nucleotides are TGTGCCAGCGCCCGGACGAGGTGGACAGGGGGAGAAAGTAATCAGCCCCAGCATTTT. This translates into CASARTRWTGGESNQPQHF.

This sequence joins TRBV25-1 and TRBJ2-1; 7 bases align to TRBD2. J lost 5 bases, V lost 8 bases, and 9 bases had no gene match. From germline, CDR1 is MGHDK and CDR2 SYGVNS. This CDR3 contains 14 residues. The CDR3 here is CASSKGAGDNEQFF. CDR3 sequence (DNA): TGTGCCAGCTCAAAGGGCGCGGGAGACAATGAGCAGTTCTTC.

The chain carries TRBV5-1 and TRBJ1-2; no firm D call. This CDR3 region has 14 residues. V lost 0 bases, J lost 2 bases, and 8 bases lay in between. The V gene's germline CDR1 is SGHRS and CDR2 YFSETQ. The chain's CDR3 is CASSLAGSNYGYTF. The CDR3 DNA reads TGCGCCAGCAGCTTGGCGGGATCGAACTATGGCTACACCTTC.

This clone was seen more than once but under ten times. The chain links TRBV5-4 to TRBJ2-7, with 9 bases that match TRBD1. Per germline, CDR1 SGHNT and CDR2 YYREEE (reference sequence). The CDR3 is 18 amino acids. The junction had 14 bases not matched to a gene; V was cut back by 4 bases and J by 0 bases. The CDR3 nucleotides are TGTGCCAGCAGCAACCGGGACAGGGTTTTATTGAGCTCCTACGAGCAGTACTTC. It specifies CASSNRDRVLLSSYEQYF.

The chain joins TRBV30 to TRBJ2-2; TRBD2 agrees at 11 bases. Germline assignment: CDR1 GTSNPN and CDR2 SVGIG (reference sequence). Losses at the gene ends were 3 bases for V and 0 bases for J; bases not matched to a gene: 6. The length of the CDR3 is 17 residues. The CDR3 sequence: CAWSPGLAGPNTGELFF. The CDR3 DNA reads TGTGCCTGGAGCCCCGGACTAGCGGGCCCGAACACCGGGGAGCTGTTTTTT.

This clone was seen once. V usage is TRBV20-1 and J usage is TRBJ2-3; D unclear. V was cut by 6 bases and J by 2 bases, with 6 bases left in between. The V gene's germline CDR1 is DFQATT and CDR2 SNEGSKA (reference sequence). CDR3 length: 11 amino acids. The CDR3: CSAPLTDTQYF. CDR3 nucleotides: TGCAGTGCCCCCCTCACAGATACGCAGTATTTT.

V and J are TRBV25-1 and TRBJ2-7, with 9 bases that match TRBD1. Germline V CDR1 and CDR2: MGHDK, SYGVNS. Trimming at V came to 7 bases and at J to 12 bases, leaving 13 bases not matched to a gene. This CDR3 has 13 amino acids. The CDR3 here is CASTPGQGFSLYF. Written as DNA, the CDR3 is TGTGCCAGCACGCCGGGACAGGGTTTTAGTCTGTACTTC.

The CDR3 loop reads CAISEEGYGYTF. The CDR3 DNA reads as TGTGCCATCAGTGAGGAGGGATATGGCTACACCTTC. V gene TRBV10-3 combines with J gene TRBJ1-2; D is uncertain. Per germline, CDR1 ENHRY and CDR2 SYGVKD. The CDR3 loop spans 12 amino acids. V lost 2 bases and J 5 bases, leaving 6 bases between the germline ends.

V usage is TRBV29-1 and J usage is TRBJ1-6; TRBD1 might be the D (5 bases). There are 12 residues in the CDR3. The germline V gene encodes CDR1 SQVTM and CDR2 ANQGSEA. The germline V and J ends were trimmed by 7 bases and 6 bases, with 10 bases remaining between them. DNA of the CDR3: TGCAGCGGTGACAGTGTTAATTCACCCCTCCACTTT. It encodes CSGDSVNSPLHF.

CDR3 sequence (DNA): TGTGCCAGCAGTTTCTCCGGGACAGGGGGCACTGAAGCTTTCTTT. As protein: CASSFSGTGGTEAFF. The V and J genes are TRBV6-5 and TRBJ1-1, with 11 bases matching TRBD1. From germline, CDR1 is MNHEY and CDR2 SVGAGI. The CDR3 is made up of 15 amino acids. The ends lost 4 bases at V and 4 bases at J; junction bases unmatched: 5.

This clone was picked up a small number of times. V is TRBV6-1 and J is TRBJ1-1, with TRBD1 matching over 8 bases. The V segment lost 5 bases and the J segment 12 bases; nucleotides outside the gene matches: 14. The length of the CDR3 is 14 residues. Germline loops: CDR1 MNHNS, CDR2 SASEGT. CDR3 nucleotide sequence: TGTGCCAGCAGTCCAGACAGGGGTCGCATCTTTACTTTCTTT. Encoded protein: CASSPDRGRIFTFF.

This clone was seen many times. The rearrangement uses TRBV6-1 and TRBJ2-1; TRBD2 matches at 9 bases. CDR1 and CDR2 (germline): MNHNS, SASEGT. The J segment lost 3 bases and the V segment lost 1 base, leaving 1 base of the junction unmatched. The CDR3 length is 15 residues. The CDR3 protein is CASSEEAGGYNEQFF. The CDR3, as DNA: TGTGCCAGCAGTGAAGAAGCGGGAGGCTACAATGAGCAGTTCTTC.

A few counts support this clone. V usage is TRBV7-9 and J usage is TRBJ2-6; D is possibly TRBD2 (6 bases). Germline assignment: CDR1 SEHNR and CDR2 FQNEAQ (reference sequence). Trimming removed 5 bases at V and 1 base at J, with 12 bases between. There are 16 residues in the CDR3. CDR3 in amino acids: CASSPSGGSGANVLTF. The CDR3 DNA follows: TGTGCCAGCAGCCCAAGCGGAGGGTCTGGGGCCAACGTCCTGACTTTC.

The chain carries TRBV6-1 and TRBJ1-1, with no clear D. With 3 bases removed from V and 3 bases from J, the gap between germline ends came to 8 bases. Germline CDR1 is MNHNS and CDR2 is SASEGT. This CDR3 contains 13 residues. The CDR3, as DNA: TGTGCCAGCAGTGATTTGCGGGACACTGAAGCTTTCTTT. Protein: CASSDLRDTEAFF.

The chain joins TRBV7-6 to TRBJ2-1; 10 nucleotides line up with TRBD2. The CDR3 runs 15 residues. J lost 6 bases, V lost 3 bases, and 5 bases had no gene match. Germline-derived CDR1 and CDR2 are SGHVS and FNYEAQ. Written as DNA, the CDR3 is TGTGCCAGCAGCTTCTCAGCGGGAGGGCCCAATGAGCAGTTCTTC. Protein: CASSFSAGGPNEQFF.

V and J are TRBV9 and TRBJ2-7, with 9 bases aligning to TRBD1. V lost 4 bases and J lost 5; bases outside the gene matches: 7. Per the germline V gene, CDR1 is SGDLS and CDR2 is YYNGEE. The CDR3 has 14 residues. The DNA of the CDR3 is TGTGCCAGCAGCCCGGGACAGGGTTTCCACGAGCAGTACTTC. It codes for CASSPGQGFHEQYF.

CDR3 nucleotide sequence: TGTGCCAGCAGCTCAGGGGCGCCGACCCAGGCTACTGAAGCTTTCTTT. It translates to CASSSGAPTQATEAFF. V is TRBV5-4 and J is TRBJ1-1; maybe TRBD1 (6 bases). Trimming shortened V by 3 bases and J by 5 bases, and 20 bases separated the two germline ends. The CDR3 extends over 16 amino acids. In germline, CDR1 is SGHNT, CDR2 YYREEE (reference sequence).

This chain uses TRBV9 with TRBJ2-5; 12 nucleotides align to TRBD2. The V and J ends lost 0 bases and 4 bases, in that order; junction bases with no gene match: 7. This CDR3 has 17 amino acids. Germline V gene lookup returns CDR1 SGDLS and CDR2 YYNGEE. The CDR3 loop reads CASSVGASGRARETQYF. The DNA of the CDR3 is TGTGCCAGCAGCGTAGGGGCTAGCGGGAGGGCCAGAGAGACCCAGTACTTC.

In DNA form, the CDR3 reads TGTGCCAGCGAGGACAGTATGAACACTGAAGCTTTCTTT. It encodes CASEDSMNTEAFF. V is TRBV6-6 and J is TRBJ1-1, with D possibly matching TRBD1 (6 bases). The V and J ends lost 8 bases and 0 bases respectively, with 10 bases between them. Germline V gene data show CDR1 as MNHNY and CDR2 as SVGAGI (reference sequence). This CDR3 has 13 residues.

The genes are TRBV4-1 and TRBJ2-7, with D possibly TRBD2 on 6 matching bases. V lost 2 bases, J lost 5 bases, and 16 bases lay in between. This CDR3 comprises 15 residues. CDR1 and CDR2 from the germline V gene are MGHRA and YSYEKL. The CDR3 nucleotides are TGCGCCAGCAGCCAAATGGGTTTTGGAGGGAACGAGCAGTACTTC. The encoded protein is CASSQMGFGGNEQYF.

This clone was seen a single time. The chain joins TRBV30 to TRBJ2-7; TRBD1 matches at 8 bases. CDR1 and CDR2 from the germline V gene are GTSNPN and SVGIG (reference sequence). The CDR3 loop spans 16 amino acids. Trimming removed 0 bases from V and 3 bases from J; junction bases left unmatched: 10. For the CDR3, the DNA is TGTGCCTGGAGTGTACGGGGGACAGGCCCCTTCTACGAGCAGTACTTC. It specifies CAWSVRGTGPFYEQYF.